This T cell receptor (beta chain) appears in the sequencing data of a study of blood T cell repertoires in COVID-19. Looking at the study overall: Samples taken during acute and convalescent COVID-19 were collected in the United States, Italy and Spain. T cells, B-cell-depleted T cells, or PBMCs supplied cDNA or gDNA.

In the source study's methods: For nucleated cells, counts were estimated from reference gene primer amplification. The repertoire was sequenced with immunoSEQ multiplex PCR; TCRdb's copy has only in-frame clones and lacks some. The DNA gave D and trimming, while V, J and clone size come from that table. The sample holds 200,000 to 300,000 clones, about 90% seen once. The Seattle site enrolled patients during active infection and followed them longitudinally. Germline CDR1 and CDR2: SGHRS and YFSETQ. This CDR3 comprises 15 residues. The germline V and J ends were trimmed by 3 bases and 1 base, with 12 bases remaining between them.

This receptor was taken from a young man with COVID-19, enrolled during active disease. The V gene is TRBV5-1, the J gene TRBJ2-3; a possible D gene is TRBD1 (6 bases). Sequenced: peripheral blood. For the CDR3, the DNA is TGCGCCAGCAGCTCGGGACAATTAGGCACAGATACGCAGTATTTT. Translating gives CASSSGQLGTDTQYF.